This T cell receptor (beta chain) derives from a study of response to subunit inactivated influenza vaccine listed by TCRdb under 2018. Study-level background: Deep quantitative profiling of the T cell receptor repertoire was used in the study to follow responses to a trivalent subunit inactivated influenza vaccine. Results the study describes overall, beyond this receptor: It was suggested by the authors that each seasonal influenza vaccination may recruit only a limited number of new T cells.

V is shortened by 3 bases, J by 6 bases, and the region joining them spans 15 bases. The CDR3 has 15 amino acids, counting the end cysteine and phenylalanine. Just the 45-base CDR3 DNA is kept, in frame starting at base 1. The table lists this clonotype with many counts. Its antigen is still unknown. No clone much larger than this one lies a single base away; base qualities are absent. The library was produced with RT-PCR. Sequencer: Illumina HiSeq 2500. TCRdb took the public reads, trimmed them with fastp at Q25, ran MiXCR for clone calling and kept in-frame beta chains. All rows with the same CDR3 protein become a single entry with the most common DNA and genes. The sample yields around 650,000 distinct CDR3 sequences; around 14% were counted once. Around a tenth of the sample rests with the top ten.

The sequenced sample was PBMCs from blood, obtained 11 to 12 days after vaccination. Recombination joined TRBV12-3 or TRBV12-4 with TRBJ2-4; the D gene assignment is ambiguous. The sequence was collected from a man aged 45-60 years who received an inactivated influenza vaccine. Donor details come from another sample of the same person, matched by shared clones. The DNA sequence is given as TGTGCCAGCAGTTTTTTAGGGCCGGGTTCAAACATTCAGTACTTC. It translates as CASSFLGPGSNIQYF.